Listed below are T cell receptor beta chains from one sample, sequenced in a study of cytomegalovirus exposure and HLA in healthy donors. The method was immunoSEQ multiplex PCR; TCRdb's version includes in-frame clones alone and lacks a portion of them. The sample comprises about 70,000 clones, approximately 67% of which are singletons, and 2.5% to 3.5% rests with the top ten. Sequences were obtained from PBMCs. The receptors derive from a man under 40 in good health and CMV-seronegative. The CDR3 runs from the conserved cysteine through the conserved F or W. Fields, in order: clone size, D gene, J gene, V gene, CDR3 DNA, CDR3 protein. A D gene is named only where the DNA matches it firmly. A row's size may be missing; if present it is once, few, many or a size class.

>-|-|TRBJ1-2|TRBV6-1
TGTGCCAGCAGTGAGAGAGTGGACTATGGCTACACCTTC
CASSERVDYGYTF
>-|TRBD1|TRBJ1-3|TRBV19
TGTGCCAGTAGTATTAGGGACAGCTCTGGAAACACCATATATTTT
CASSIRDSSGNTIYF
>few|TRBD1|TRBJ2-7|TRBV30
TGTGCCTGGAGTTCGGGACAGGGGTACGAGCAGTACTTC
CAWSSGQGYEQYF
>-|TRBD2|TRBJ2-2|TRBV15
TGTGCCACCGGGGGGGGGATAACCGGGGAGCTGTTTTTT
CATGGGITGELFF
>-|TRBD1|TRBJ1-1|TRBV19
TGTGCCAGTAGTGTACGCCACAGGGGGAACACTGAAGCTTTCTTT
CASSVRHRGNTEAFF
>-|-|TRBJ2-3|TRBV6-5
TGTGCCAGCAGTCTAGCTAATACGCAGTATTTT
CASSLANTQYF
>-|-|TRBJ1-1|TRBV6-1
TGTGCCAGCAGCTCTGACAGGAACACTGAAGCTTTCTTT
CASSSDRNTEAFF
>-|-|TRBJ1-2|TRBV7-2
TGTGCCAGCAGCAGCAGACAGACCCTGAACTATGGCTACACCTTC
CASSSRQTLNYGYTF
>-|-|TRBJ2-7|TRBV29-1
TGCAGCGTGTCCACAGGGAGCCACGAGCAGTACTTC
CSVSTGSHEQYF
>once|TRBD1|TRBJ2-3|TRBV4-1
TGCGCCAGCAGCCAAGATCAGTGGACAGGGCTCACAGATACGCAGTATTTT
CASSQDQWTGLTDTQYF
>-|-|TRBJ1-2|TRBV4-1
TGCGCCAGCAGCCACTACTCTCGGGGCTACACCTTC
CASSHYSRGYTF
>-|TRBD1|TRBJ2-5|TRBV18
TGTGCCAGCTCACTCGGACAGGGCGGCGAGACCCAGTACTTC
CASSLGQGGETQYF
>-|-|TRBJ2-7|TRBV6-5
TGTGCCAGCAGTTCCTTAACTAAATACGAGCAGTACTTC
CASSSLTKYEQYF
>few|TRBD1|TRBJ1-3|TRBV2
TGTGCCAGCAGTCCCACTTATTTAGACAGGGCCTCTGGAAACACCATATATTTT
CASSPTYLDRASGNTIYF
>-|TRBD1|TRBJ1-2|TRBV30
TGTGCCTGGAGCTCGACGAAACAGGGGGCTAGGGGCTACACCTTC
CAWSSTKQGARGYTF
>-|TRBD1|TRBJ1-1|TRBV6-5
TGTGCCAGCAGCCTAACAGGGGACACTGAAGCTTTCTTT
CASSLTGDTEAFF
>-|-|TRBJ1-2|TRBV5-1
TGCGCCAGCACTAGAGAAGAAGCTAACTATGGCTACACCTTC
CASTREEANYGYTF
>-|TRBD1|TRBJ1-2|TRBV9
TGTGCCAGCAGCGGCGGGACAGGGGGCGGAGGCTACACCTTC
CASSGGTGGGGYTF
>-|TRBD1|TRBJ1-2|TRBV6-5
TGTGCCAGCAGTTACTCAGAAACAGGGGGCAGTGGCTACACCTTC
CASSYSETGGSGYTF
>few|TRBD2|TRBJ2-3|TRBV4-1
TGCGCCAGCAGCCCCTTAGCGGGACCGAGCACAGATACGCAGTATTTT
CASSPLAGPSTDTQYF
>-|TRBD1|TRBJ1-5|TRBV4-2
TGTGCCAGCAGCCAAGCCGCATCACAGGGGCGGAATCAGCCCCAGCATTTT
CASSQAASQGRNQPQHF
>-|-|TRBJ1-5|TRBV7-9
TGTGCCAGCAGTAAAGACAGCGGCAATCAGCCCCAGCATTTT
CASSKDSGNQPQHF
>-|-|TRBJ1-6|TRBV9
TGTGCCAGCAGCCCGAACCCAGGGATGGACATAACATCCAATTCACCCCTCCACTTT
CASSPNPGMDITSNSPLHF
>once|TRBD2|TRBJ2-3|TRBV27
TGTGCCAGCATAGCGGGGGGATCGGATACGCAGTATTTT
CASIAGGSDTQYF
>-|TRBD2|TRBJ2-1|TRBV4-1
TGCGCCAGCAGCCAAGATAGCGGAAGAGGGCTAGCGGGAGATAATGAGCAGTTCTTC
CASSQDSGRGLAGDNEQFF
>-|-|TRBJ1-3|TRBV6-5
TGTGCCAGCAGTTACTCAACAGGATTCTCTGGAAACACCATATATTTT
CASSYSTGFSGNTIYF
>once|TRBD1|TRBJ2-7|TRBV7-8
TGTGCCAGCAGACGGCTCAGACAGGGTTCTTGGGACGAGCAGTACTTC
CASRRLRQGSWDEQYF